This TCR beta chain was documented in a study of beta chain features in type 1 diabetes (dated by TCRdb to 2017 to 2018). Describing the broader study: Mean age, gender distribution, total cell number and subset yield were not different between patients and healthy donors. A total of 90 million to 140 million sorted cells were examined across all samples, and RNA yield correlated strongly with the number of cells per subset. In the study, recently diagnosed type 1 diabetes patients and matched healthy donors were compared on the TCRB repertoires of their sorted circulating CD4+ T cell subsets. Whereas all 28 donors provided naive and central memory subsets, regulatory and stem cell-like memory subsets were isolated from just 8 patients and about 8 healthy donors. General findings and caveats noted by the study authors: HLA sub-analyses involved small numbers of individuals, so any influence of HLA type on TCRB rearrangement remained unresolved. Shorter templates might have been favored by PCR, but patient and control samples were amplified and corrected together, so both groups would have been affected equally by any skew. At VDJ recombination sites, patients with type 1 diabetes made fewer insertions and deleted more nucleotides, a pattern implying thymic rearrangement abnormalities. Naive, central memory and regulatory TCRB repertoires appeared to be more alike among patients than among healthy donors. Type 1 diabetes patients showed a moderate but significant shortening of TCRB CDR3 length in all four CD4+ subsets. Because cDNA was sequenced instead of genomic DNA, activated cells with high expression could be over-represented, although the groups did not differ in activation or CD3 levels.

The entire isolated RNA was reverse transcribed using the High Capacity cDNA Reverse Transcription Kit, and thus expressed TCRB transcripts were sequenced. Deep immunoSEQ sequencing was performed on naive, central memory and regulatory T cell samples, with an average of around 3.4 million total reads per sample. After sorted cells were lysed in RLT buffer, RNA was extracted with DNase-treated RNeasy Micro or Mini kits, with the choice depending on cell number. To prevent cross-contamination, every cell subset was processed on its own, while patient and healthy donor samples were processed together. Using the immunoSEQ multiplex PCR, TCRB sequences were amplified from cDNA into 87-bp fragments spanning the CDR3 region. Amplicons were sequenced on the Illumina HiSeq platform. Under the source paper's analysis protocol: Synthetic template baselines were used to correct PCR bias computationally, reads within Hamming distance 2 were collapsed, and singletons that could not be merged were discarded. Reads were aligned against IMGT so that V, D and J genes, CDR3 length and insertions or deletions at six rearrangement sites could be assigned. Within each subset, clonotype counts were normalized to sorted cell number, and only after that were true diversity and Gini coefficients computed with the tcR R package. Repertoire sharing was quantified using the overlap coefficient calculated on TCRB nucleotide sequences. In its TCRdb copy, this immuneACCESS table keeps in-frame sequences only and misses some clones. Where compared with another copy, unresolved V genes explain less than half of these, and the others have no known cause. V and J calls and clone size are copied from that table; D and trimming were computed from the DNA. Within this sample are around 160,000 clones, with roughly 9% of them counted one time only. The top ten constitute roughly 0.7% of the sample.

From each donor, a single peripheral blood sample of 90 to 150 mL on average was drawn into heparinised tubes. Naive, central memory, regulatory and stem cell-like memory CD4+ T cells were sorted on a BD FACSAria II using a panel including CD45RO, CCR7, CD25, CD127, CD95 and CD27. All sorted populations exceeded 98% purity. Right away, PBMCs were isolated by Lymphoprep density gradient centrifugation and were stained directly, with no culture step. So that batch effects would be minimized, each experiment stained and sorted samples in pairs, pairing one healthy donor with one patient. In regard to this clone: No antigen is known for it. Base quality data are lacking; no much larger clone is found one base away.

From the germline V gene, CDR1 is SGHDT and CDR2 is YYEEEE. The CDR3, cysteine through phenylalanine, is 19 amino acids long. The only DNA kept is the CDR3, 57 bases in frame from the first base. At the junction V is shortened by 1 base and J by 6 bases; bases outside the gene matches: 14. The V and J segments used are TRBV5-6 and TRBJ2-1; 12 bases in between match TRBD2. The sequenced material came from central memory CD4+ T cells from blood. This receptor was taken from a woman younger than 45 with type 1 diabetes. The sequenced DNA: TGTGCCAGCAGCTTGTTCTTACTAGCGGGAGGAGGGGGGCGCAATGAGCAGTTCTTC. Translated, it gives CASSLFLLAGGGGRNEQFF.